Presented here are 3 T cell receptor beta chains from one specimen sequenced in a study of T cells in tuberculosis. Profiled with immunoSEQ multiplex PCR; TCRdb holds only in-frame clones, not every one. Here the sample spans 30,000 to 35,000 clones, roughly 90% being singletons. Sequences were obtained from PBMCs. Every receptor here comes from a donor aged 10 to 29 with latent tuberculosis or without tuberculosis infection.

This chain connects TRBV7-2 to TRBJ1-2; D is possibly TRBD1 (5 bases). Deletions cut 5 bases from V and 3 bases from J, with 16 bases between. The germline V gene encodes CDR1 SGHTA and CDR2 FQGNSA. The CDR3 has 15 amino acids. For the CDR3, the DNA is TGTGCCAGCAGCCGTGCGCGGGGGGGTTACTATGGCTACACCTTC. Translated, it gives CASSRARGGYYGYTF.

The rearrangement uses TRBV7-6 and TRBJ1-3; 12 bases align to TRBD1. The V gene end was trimmed by 4 bases and the J gene end by 9 bases; junction bases not matched to a gene: 13. This CDR3 has 17 amino acids. Germline V gene data show CDR1 as SGHVS and CDR2 as FNYEAQ. The CDR3 DNA is TGTGCCAGCAGCTGGCCCGGGACAGGGGGCCGGCGGGGCACCATATATTTT. Its translation: CASSWPGTGGRRGTIYF.

The chain recombines TRBV6-6 with TRBJ1-3; possible D gene TRBD1, 6 bases. CDR3 length: 13 residues. With 5 bases removed from V and 4 bases from J, the gap between germline ends came to 9 bases. The germline gives CDR1 MNHNY, CDR2 SVGAGI (reference sequence). Written as DNA, the CDR3 is TGTGCCAGCAGTGGGGGCCTAGGAAACACCATATATTTT. It encodes CASSGGLGNTIYF.